Below, 28 T cell receptor beta chains from the same sample are listed, as sequenced in a study of CD8+ T cells in alopecia areata. Treatment described: oral pan-JAK inhibitor, 5-10 mg twice daily. Following RNA extraction, reverse transcription yielded cDNA that acted as the sequencing template. Clones were sequenced by immunoSEQ multiplex PCR, and TCRdb holds only the in-frame ones, with some missing. Of roughly 200,000 clones in the sample, roughly 50% were seen once. Sequenced material: CD8+ T cells sorted from blood, taken at week 24, from a patient treated with tofacitinib. The origin of the receptors is a human donor with alopecia areata.

The table lists this clone with a few counts. This chain connects TRBV19 to TRBJ2-3; the D is unclear. Germline V gene sequence: CDR1 LNHDA, CDR2 SQIVND (reference sequence). The CDR3 runs 13 residues. Trimming pared 3 bases from V and 5 bases from J, leaving 9 bases between. The CDR3 region has the DNA TGTGCCAGTAGTATTTCCCCAGGAGATACGCAGTATTTT. Its protein is CASSISPGDTQYF.

The chain recombines TRBV30 with TRBJ1-1, with D uncertain. The CDR3 length is 13 residues. Trimming cost V 3 bases and J 2 bases, with 10 bases left between them. Germline CDR1 reads GTSNPN; CDR2 reads SVGIG (reference sequence). The CDR3 spells CAWSSGFNTEAFF. CDR3 DNA sequence: TGTGCCTGGAGCAGTGGCTTCAACACTGAAGCTTTCTTT.

This clone was picked up a small number of times. The J gene is TRBJ1-4, the V gene TRBV7-9; D is possibly TRBD1 (5 bases). The germline V and J ends were trimmed by 5 bases and 4 bases, with 17 bases remaining between them. Germline V gene data show CDR1 as SEHNR and CDR2 as FQNEAQ (reference sequence). The CDR3 covers 16 residues. CDR3 DNA: TGTGCCAGCAGCCCCAACGGGGCAGGCCTTAATGAAAAACTGTTTTTT. Amino acids: CASSPNGAGLNEKLFF.

The chain combines TRBV4-3 with TRBJ2-7; 8 bases are shared with TRBD2. The V gene end was trimmed by 0 bases and the J gene end by 2 bases; junction bases not matched to a gene: 6. The germline V gene encodes CDR1 LGHNA and CDR2 YSLEER. CDR3 length equals 16 residues. In DNA form, the CDR3 reads TGCGCCAGCAGCCAAGATGTCAGCGGGGGAGCCTACGAGCAGTACTTC. It codes for CASSQDVSGGAYEQYF.

This chain connects TRBV4-1 to TRBJ1-1, with D hard to call. Germline loops: CDR1 MGHRA, CDR2 YSYEKL. With 4 bases removed from V and 0 bases from J, the gap between germline ends came to 15 bases. There are 16 residues in the CDR3. The CDR3 sequence: CASSPLAQEMNTEAFF. DNA for the CDR3: TGCGCCAGCAGCCCCCTGGCCCAGGAGATGAACACTGAAGCTTTCTTT.

This clone was counted only a few times. The rearrangement joins TRBV4-1 to TRBJ1-2; D remains ambiguous. The CDR3 sequence is 13 residues long. The ends were cut back, 1 base at V and 6 bases at J, with 9 bases in the middle. Germline V lookup: CDR1 MGHRA, CDR2 YSYEKL. CDR3: CASSQVSGDGYTF. DNA for the CDR3: TGCGCCAGCAGCCAAGTCTCCGGGGATGGCTACACCTTC.

This chain joins TRBV9 and TRBJ1-2, with TRBD1 matching 7 bases. The CDR3 extends over 15 amino acids. V dropped 4 bases and J dropped 3; count of bases not matched to a gene: 9. Germline V gives CDR1 SGDLS, CDR2 YYNGEE. The CDR3 protein is CASSSRGDRDYGYTF. CDR3 coding DNA: TGTGCCAGCAGCTCCAGGGGGGACAGAGACTATGGCTACACCTTC. Complete variable domain (other parts from reference TRBV9 and TRBJ1-2): DSGVTQTPKHLITATGQRVTLRCSPRSGDLSVYWYQQSLDQGLQFLIQYYNGEERAKGNILERFSAQQFPDLHSELNLSSLELGDSALYFCASSSRGDRDYGYTFGSGTRLTVV.

The V and J genes are TRBV6-6 and TRBJ2-7, with TRBD1 identical over 10 bases. V gave up 2 bases and J gave up 5 bases; unmatched junction bases: 3. This CDR3 is 14 amino acids long. Germline assignment: CDR1 MNHNY and CDR2 SVGAGI (reference sequence). The CDR3 sequence is CASSYAGQGDEQYF. As DNA, the CDR3 is TGTGCCAGCAGTTACGCTGGACAGGGGGACGAGCAGTACTTC.

This rearrangement joins TRBV30 to TRBJ1-6, with TRBD1 as a possible D gene (5 bases). This CDR3 contains 14 residues. Germline V gene lookup returns CDR1 GTSNPN and CDR2 SVGIG (reference sequence). V was clipped by 4 bases and J by 7 bases, with 14 bases between them. The chain's CDR3 is CAWTPGQANSPLHF. CDR3 in DNA: TGTGCCTGGACCCCCGGACAAGCAAATTCACCCCTCCACTTT.

The V call is TRBV2, the J call TRBJ2-1, with 10 bases that match TRBD1. The CDR3 has 15 amino acids. With V trimmed by 5 bases and J by 1 base, 2 bases remained unmatched. The germline gives CDR1 SNHLY, CDR2 FYNNEI. CDR3 in amino acids: CASSRGQGSYNEQFF. The CDR3 DNA reads as TGTGCCAGCAGTAGGGGACAGGGGTCCTACAATGAGCAGTTCTTC.

V is TRBV14 and J is TRBJ2-5; 9 nucleotides match TRBD2. J gave up 5 bases and V 2 bases, and 6 bases lay outside the gene matches. Per the germline V gene, CDR1 is SGHDN and CDR2 is FVKESK. This CDR3 has 15 residues. Written as DNA, the CDR3 is TGTGCCAGCAGCCAACCGGGACTAGCTATGGAGACCCAGTACTTC. Translated: CASSQPGLAMETQYF.

The rearrangement links TRBV25-1 to TRBJ1-1; unclear D gene. Trimming pared 1 base from V and 3 bases from J, leaving 12 bases between. The germline CDR1 and CDR2 sequences are MGHDK and SYGVNS. The CDR3 has 15 residues. The chain's CDR3 is CASSELGITYTEAFF. For the CDR3, the DNA is TGTGCCAGCAGTGAATTAGGGATAACCTACACTGAAGCTTTCTTT.

V gene TRBV18 combines with J gene TRBJ1-5; D not resolved. This CDR3 spans 14 amino acids. The V and J ends lost 2 bases and 5 bases respectively, with 10 bases between them. The germline V gene encodes CDR1 KGHSH and CDR2 LQKENI. Here the CDR3 reads CASSPSPMDQPQHF. CDR3 nucleotides: TGTGCCAGCTCACCATCACCAATGGATCAGCCCCAGCATTTT.

This clone showed up just a few times. This chain uses TRBV9 with TRBJ2-1, with D possibly TRBD2 on 6 matching bases. V was shortened by 4 bases and J by 7 bases, with 9 bases between the two germline ends. From germline, CDR1 is SGDLS and CDR2 YYNGEE. The CDR3 has 12 amino acids. The CDR3 nucleotides read TGTGCCAGCAGCCGTAGCGGTAATGAGCAGTTCTTC. It is translated as CASSRSGNEQFF. Drawing the rest from reference TRBV9 and TRBJ2-1, the complete variable domain is DSGVTQTPKHLITATGQRVTLRCSPRSGDLSVYWYQQSLDQGLQFLIQYYNGEERAKGNILERFSAQQFPDLHSELNLSSLELGDSALYFCASSRSGNEQFFGPGTRLTVL.

The rearrangement joins TRBV29-1 to TRBJ2-7; 9 nucleotides agree with TRBD1. Germline CDR1 is SQVTM and CDR2 is ANQGSEA. The J segment lost 4 bases and the V segment lost 1 base, leaving 8 bases of the junction unmatched. This CDR3 has 15 amino acids. This CDR3 reads CSVEALSDRGYEQYF. The CDR3 region has the DNA TGCAGCGTTGAAGCACTATCCGACAGGGGGTACGAGCAGTACTTC.

V is TRBV6-5 and J is TRBJ2-6; D is unresolved. The CDR3 runs 15 residues. Trimming cost V 10 bases and J 0 bases, with 13 bases left between them. Germline V CDR1 and CDR2: MNHEY, SVGAGI. This chain's CDR3 is CATKLWSSGANVLTF. The DNA for the CDR3 is TGTGCCACCAAGCTGTGGAGCTCTGGGGCCAACGTCCTGACTTTC.

V gene TRBV18 combines with J gene TRBJ1-1, with unresolved D. Germline CDR1 KGHSH, CDR2 LQKENI. Trimming shortened V by 3 bases and J by 8 bases, and 16 bases separated the two germline ends. CDR3 length: 14 residues. The chain's CDR3 is CASSPSEGLGEAFF. CDR3 DNA: TGTGCCAGCTCACCCTCGGAGGGTCTCGGAGAAGCTTTCTTT.

The J gene is TRBJ2-1, the V gene TRBV30, with D perhaps matching TRBD1 (7 bases). Germline CDR1 reads GTSNPN; CDR2 reads SVGIG (reference sequence). Trimming took 2 bases from V and 8 from J, leaving 10 bases between them. CDR3 length: 12 amino acids. The CDR3 loop reads CAWSLRGDEQFF. The CDR3 nucleotides read TGTGCCTGGAGTCTCAGGGGGGATGAGCAGTTCTTC.

This clone appeared a few times. The chain joins TRBV13 to TRBJ2-1; 7 bases agree with TRBD1. Looked up from germline, CDR1 is PRHDT and CDR2 is FYEKMQ (reference sequence). CDR3 size: 15 residues. V lost 5 bases and J lost 4; bases outside the gene matches: 8. The CDR3 reads CASSDTGVTYNEQFF. The CDR3 nucleotides are TGTGCCAGCAGCGACACAGGGGTGACATACAATGAGCAGTTCTTC.

V is TRBV10-3 and J is TRBJ1-1; 8 bases match TRBD1. The CDR3 consists of 13 residues. Germline assignment: CDR1 ENHRY and CDR2 SYGVKD. The V and J ends lost 8 bases and 1 base, in that order; junction bases with no gene match: 3. CDR3 residues: CAILGTGNTEAFF. CDR3 DNA: TGTGCCATCCTCGGGACAGGGAACACTGAAGCTTTCTTT.

The CDR3 loop reads CASSSPTSGGAKDTQYF. The CDR3 DNA sequence: TGTGCCAGCAGCTCCCCGACTAGCGGGGGGGCCAAAGATACGCAGTATTTT. V is TRBV7-9 and J is TRBJ2-3, with 14 positions matching TRBD2. Per germline, CDR1 SEHNR and CDR2 FQNEAQ (reference sequence). This CDR3 region has 17 residues. V shed 4 bases, J shed 5 bases, and the junction held 8 bases outside the gene matches.

This clone has only one observation. The genes are TRBV30 and TRBJ2-7; D is possibly TRBD2 (5 bases). The germline V gene encodes CDR1 GTSNPN and CDR2 SVGIG (reference sequence). There are 13 residues in the CDR3. The ends were cut back, 0 bases at V and 4 bases at J, with 10 bases in the middle. The CDR3 loop is CAWSVSGKYEQYF. The DNA of the CDR3 is TGTGCCTGGAGTGTCTCGGGGAAATACGAGCAGTACTTC. The full variable domain, completed using reference TRBV30 and TRBJ2-7, is SQTIHQWPATLVQPVGSPLSLECTVEGTSNPNLYWYRQAAGRGLQLLFYSVGIGQISSEVPQNLSASRPQDRQFILSSKKLLLSDSGFYLCAWSVSGKYEQYFGPGTRLTVT.

The chain links TRBV11-2 to TRBJ2-7; weak D call: TRBD1 (6 bases). This CDR3 has 15 amino acids. V lost 3 bases and J lost 1, with 13 bases in between. Germline V gene data show CDR1 as SGHAT and CDR2 as FQNNGV. The CDR3 nucleotides are TGTGCCAGCAGCTTGGGGGCGGGCCGATCCTACGAGCAGTACTTC. This encodes CASSLGAGRSYEQYF.

Of note for this clone: Other DNA sequences in this specimen translate into the identical CDR3. V and J are TRBV4-3 and TRBJ2-7; D assignment may be TRBD1 or TRBD2 (5 bases each). The germline V and J ends were trimmed by 0 bases and 3 bases, with 12 bases remaining between them. The CDR3 loop spans 15 amino acids. CDR1 and CDR2 from the germline V gene are LGHNA and YSLEER. Here the CDR3 reads CASSQDRGGGYEQYF. CDR3 DNA sequence: TGCGCCAGCAGCCAAGATAGGGGCGGAGGCTACGAGCAGTACTTC.

The J gene is TRBJ2-7, the V gene TRBV9; no clear D gene. The V gene's germline CDR1 is SGDLS and CDR2 YYNGEE. CDR3 length equals 15 residues. V was pared by 0 bases and J by 3 bases, with 13 bases between. CDR3 loop: CASSVDSGVGYEQYF. Written as DNA, the CDR3 is TGTGCCAGCAGCGTAGATTCCGGAGTTGGCTACGAGCAGTACTTC.

This clone was found a few times. The chain joins TRBV6-5 to TRBJ2-1; 7 bases fit TRBD1. The V gene end was trimmed by 6 bases and the J gene end by 0 bases; junction bases not matched to a gene: 5. Germline CDR1 is MNHEY and CDR2 is SVGAGI. CDR3 length: 15 residues. CDR3 DNA sequence: TGTGCCAGCAGGGTGACAGGGATCTCCTACAATGAGCAGTTCTTC. Protein product: CASRVTGISYNEQFF.

This clone has just a few counts. The gene calls are TRBV29-1 and TRBJ2-2; 7 bases match TRBD1. The CDR3 has 12 amino acids. The J segment lost 6 bases and the V segment lost 7 bases, leaving 5 bases of the junction unmatched. Germline loops: CDR1 SQVTM, CDR2 ANQGSEA. The CDR3, as DNA: TGCAGCGCCCGACAGGGTGCCGGGGAGCTGTTTTTT. It yields the protein CSARQGAGELFF.

The rearrangement uses TRBV29-1 and TRBJ2-3; D remains unclear. Trimming shortened V by 5 bases and J by 2 bases, and 5 bases separated the two germline ends. Germline V gene sequence: CDR1 SQVTM, CDR2 ANQGSEA. The CDR3 spans 11 residues. The CDR3 region has the DNA TGCAGCGTTAGAATCACAGATACGCAGTATTTT. Its translation: CSVRITDTQYF.